The subject of this entry is one TCR beta chain. No antigen is known for it. The sample belongs to a study of T cell responses to AZD1222 COVID-19 vaccine. Study findings and constraints: The reported proportion of spike-specific TCRs targeting unmutated variant regions was nearly half.

Only in-frame clones appear in the TCRdb table, and some are missing; sequencing was by immunoSEQ multiplex PCR. The sample holds approximately 140,000 clones; 89% are singletons and the top ten take about 4.7%. The germline gives CDR1 LGHNA, CDR2 YNFKEQ. This CDR3 comprises 18 residues. V dropped 4 bases and J dropped 0; count of bases not matched to a gene: 9. The sample in question was peripheral blood, obtained on day 0 of AZD1222 vaccination. V is TRBV4-2 and J is TRBJ2-6, with 7 positions matching TRBD2. The receptor was isolated from an adult in good health. The DNA of the CDR3 is TGTGCCAGCAGCCGACTAACTAGCGCCAGCTCTGGGGCCAACGTCCTGACTTTC. The encoded protein is CASSRLTSASSGANVLTF.